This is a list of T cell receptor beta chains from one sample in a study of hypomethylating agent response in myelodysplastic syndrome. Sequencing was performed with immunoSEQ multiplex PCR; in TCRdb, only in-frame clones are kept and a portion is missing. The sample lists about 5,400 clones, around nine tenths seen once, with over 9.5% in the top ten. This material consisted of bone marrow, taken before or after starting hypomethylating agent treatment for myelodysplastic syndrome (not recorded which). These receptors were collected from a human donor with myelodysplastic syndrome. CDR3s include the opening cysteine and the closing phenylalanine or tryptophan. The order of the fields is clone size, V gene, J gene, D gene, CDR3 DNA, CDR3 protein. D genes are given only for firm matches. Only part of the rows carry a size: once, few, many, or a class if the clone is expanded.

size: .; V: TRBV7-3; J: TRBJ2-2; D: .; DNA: TGTGCCAGCAGCCCCGCCACCGGGGAGCTGTTTTTT; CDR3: CASSPATGELFF
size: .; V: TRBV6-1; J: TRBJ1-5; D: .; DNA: TGTGCCAGCTCCCGAGTTCGGGATCAGCCCCAGCATTTT; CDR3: CASSRVRDQPQHF
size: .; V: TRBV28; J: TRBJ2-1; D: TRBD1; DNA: TGTGCCAGCAGTACTCCGGGACAGGGAAAGAATGAGCAGTTCTTC; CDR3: CASSTPGQGKNEQFF
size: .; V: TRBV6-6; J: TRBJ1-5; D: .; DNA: TGTGCCAGCAGCCTCGATCTGAGGGATCGCAATCAGCCCCAGCATTTT; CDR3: CASSLDLRDRNQPQHF
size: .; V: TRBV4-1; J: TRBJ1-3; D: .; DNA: TGCGCCAGCAGCCAAGCCTCGTCCAAAGGGAACACCATATATTTT; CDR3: CASSQASSKGNTIYF
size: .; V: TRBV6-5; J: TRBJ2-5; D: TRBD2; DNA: TGTGCCAGCAGTGAGCGGGAGGAAGAGACCCAGTACTTC; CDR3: CASSEREEETQYF
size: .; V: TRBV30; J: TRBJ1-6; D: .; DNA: TGTGCCTGGAGTCCGAAGGGCTCCTATAATTCACCCCTCCACTTT; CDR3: CAWSPKGSYNSPLHF
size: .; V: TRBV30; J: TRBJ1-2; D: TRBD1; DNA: TGTGCCTGGAAGGGCTCGGGACAGGGTTATGGCTACACCTTC; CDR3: CAWKGSGQGYGYTF
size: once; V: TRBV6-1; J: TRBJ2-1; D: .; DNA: TGTGCCAGCTCCCGGGAGCCTTTCCTCAATGAGCAGTTCTTC; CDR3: CASSREPFLNEQFF
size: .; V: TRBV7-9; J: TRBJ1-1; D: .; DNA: TGTGCCAGCAGCTCTACAGGTGGGAGCACTGAAGCTTTCTTT; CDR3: CASSSTGGSTEAFF
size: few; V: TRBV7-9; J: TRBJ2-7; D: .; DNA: TGTGCCAGCAGTGCTACCAAGTACGAGCAGTACTTC; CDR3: CASSATKYEQYF
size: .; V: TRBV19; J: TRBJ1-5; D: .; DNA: TGTGCCAGTAGTACTTCAGGACAGTTTAGCAATCAGCCCCAGCATTTT; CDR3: CASSTSGQFSNQPQHF
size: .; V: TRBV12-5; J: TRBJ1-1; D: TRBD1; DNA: TGTGCTAGTGGTTTGAACAGGGGGACGGGCACTGAAGCTTTCTTT; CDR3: CASGLNRGTGTEAFF
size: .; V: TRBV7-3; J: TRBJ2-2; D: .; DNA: TGTGCCAGCAGCGAACTTCCGGGCACCGGGGAGCTGTTTTTT; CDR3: CASSELPGTGELFF
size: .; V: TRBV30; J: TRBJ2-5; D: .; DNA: TGTGCCTGGAGTCGTACCGAAAGGCCGTGGAAGACCCAGTACTTC; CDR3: CAWSRTERPWKTQYF
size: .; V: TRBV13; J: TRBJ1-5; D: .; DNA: TGTGCCAGCAGCTTAGGTAGGGGGTCTCATCAGCCCCAGCATTTT; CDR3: CASSLGRGSHQPQHF
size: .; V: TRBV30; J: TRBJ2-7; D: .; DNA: TGTGCCTGGACCCTCCGAGCGCTCCCCCACGAGCAGTACTTC; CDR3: CAWTLRALPHEQYF
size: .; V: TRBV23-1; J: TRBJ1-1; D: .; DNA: TGCGCCAGCAGTCAATGTTGGGGCTGGGATGGTGAAGCTTTCTTT; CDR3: CASSQCWGWDGEAFF
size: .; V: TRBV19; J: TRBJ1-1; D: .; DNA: TGTGCCAGTAGTCTAGAACGACAGCTCTGGGGCACTGAAGCTTTCTTT; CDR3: CASSLERQLWGTEAFF
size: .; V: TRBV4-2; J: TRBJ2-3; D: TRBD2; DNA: TGTGCCAGCCCCTTAGCGGGGGGAGCGTATACGCAGTATTTT; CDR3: CASPLAGGAYTQYF
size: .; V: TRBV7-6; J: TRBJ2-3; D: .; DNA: TGTGCCAGCAGCTCCCGAAGGTCTAGCGGCACAGATACGCAGTATTTT; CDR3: CASSSRRSSGTDTQYF
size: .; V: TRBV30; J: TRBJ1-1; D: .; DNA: TGTGCCTGGGGGTCGGATACTGAAGCTTTCTTT; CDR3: CAWGSDTEAFF
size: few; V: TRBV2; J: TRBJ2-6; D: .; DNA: TGTGCCAGCAGTGGAACAGCCGCTGGGGCCAACGTCCTGACTTTC; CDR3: CASSGTAAGANVLTF
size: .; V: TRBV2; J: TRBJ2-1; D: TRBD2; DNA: TGTGCCAGCAGTGAGGGACTAGCGCTCTACAATGAGCAGTTCTTC; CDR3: CASSEGLALYNEQFF
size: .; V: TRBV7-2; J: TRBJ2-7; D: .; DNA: TGTGCCAGCAGCGTCCGCTATTCCTACGAGCAGTACTTC; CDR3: CASSVRYSYEQYF
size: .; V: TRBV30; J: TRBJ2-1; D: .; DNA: TGTGCCTGGGGATTAGCCGATGAGCAGTTCTTC; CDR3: CAWGLADEQFF
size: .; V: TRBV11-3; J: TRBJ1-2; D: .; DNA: TGTGCCAGCAGCTTAGCGCGGGAAGGGTCAAACTATGGCTACACCTTC; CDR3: CASSLAREGSNYGYTF
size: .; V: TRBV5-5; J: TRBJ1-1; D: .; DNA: TGTGCCAGCAGCTTGGGGGGTTATCGGTTGGGTAACACTGAAGCTTTCTTT; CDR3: CASSLGGYRLGNTEAFF
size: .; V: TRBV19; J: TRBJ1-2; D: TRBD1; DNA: TGTGCCAGCCAACAGACAGGGTACTATGGCTACACCTTC; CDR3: CASQQTGYYGYTF
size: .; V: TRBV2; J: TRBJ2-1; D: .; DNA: TGTGCCAGCAGTGAGGTCCAGGGAGTGCAGTTCTTC; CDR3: CASSEVQGVQFF
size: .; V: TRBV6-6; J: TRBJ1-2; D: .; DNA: TGTGCCAGCAGCCCCGGACAGACATATGGCTACACCTTC; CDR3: CASSPGQTYGYTF
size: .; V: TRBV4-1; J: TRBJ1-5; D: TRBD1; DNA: TGCGCCAGCAGCCCGACAGGGGGCAATCAGCCCCAGCATTTT; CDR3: CASSPTGGNQPQHF
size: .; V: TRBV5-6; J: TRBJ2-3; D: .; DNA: TGTGCCAGCATCCGAGAGGGAGGAGGCACAGATACGCAGTATTTT; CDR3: CASIREGGGTDTQYF
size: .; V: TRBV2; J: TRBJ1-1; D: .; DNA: TGTGCCAGCAGTGCCTCAATAAACACTGAAGCTTTCTTT; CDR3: CASSASINTEAFF
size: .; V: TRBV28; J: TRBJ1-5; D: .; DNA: TGTGCCAGCAGTTTCATAGGACAGAGCAATCAGCCCCAGCATTTT; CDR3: CASSFIGQSNQPQHF
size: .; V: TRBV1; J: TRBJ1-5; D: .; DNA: TGCACCAGCAGCCAAGTAGGGGGAGCAGCCCAGCATTTT; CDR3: CTSSQVGGAAQHF
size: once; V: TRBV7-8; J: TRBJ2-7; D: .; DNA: TGTGCCAGCAGCCCGGAAAGATCCCTCGACGAGCAGTACTTC; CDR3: CASSPERSLDEQYF
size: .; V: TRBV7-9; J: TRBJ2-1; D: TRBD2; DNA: TGTGCCAGCAGCTCCCGGACTAGCGCCAAGACTTACAATGAGCAGTTCTTC; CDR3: CASSSRTSAKTYNEQFF
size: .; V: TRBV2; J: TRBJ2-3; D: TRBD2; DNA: TGTGCCAGCACGGCGGGGGTCTACGATACGCAGTATTTT; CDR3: CASTAGVYDTQYF
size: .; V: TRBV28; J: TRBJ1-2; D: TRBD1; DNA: TGTGCCAGCAGTTCCGGGACAGTGGACTATGGCTACACCTTC; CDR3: CASSSGTVDYGYTF
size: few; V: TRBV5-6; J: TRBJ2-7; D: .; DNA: TGTGCCAGCAGCTTGGGATTTGCCCCCTACGAGCAGTACTTC; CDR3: CASSLGFAPYEQYF
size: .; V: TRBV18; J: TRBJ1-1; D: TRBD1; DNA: TGTGCCAGCTCCCTCAGGGGGGACACTGAAGCTTTCTTT; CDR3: CASSLRGDTEAFF
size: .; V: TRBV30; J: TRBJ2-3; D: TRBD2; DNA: TGTGCCTGGAGCCGGGGGACGGGGGGGGCAGATACGCAGTATTTT; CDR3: CAWSRGTGGADTQYF
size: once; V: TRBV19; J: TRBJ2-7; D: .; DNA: TGTGCCAGTAGTCAGGGCAGTTCCGAGCAGTACTTC; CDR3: CASSQGSSEQYF
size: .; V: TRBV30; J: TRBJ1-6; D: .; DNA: TGTGCCTGGAGTGTAGGTCTCGGGGGAACCTATAATTCACCCCTCCACTTT; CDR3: CAWSVGLGGTYNSPLHF
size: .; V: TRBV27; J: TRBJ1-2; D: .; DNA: TGTGCCAGCAGCTCTAAAGGGGCCCTGTATGGCTACACCTTC; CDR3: CASSSKGALYGYTF
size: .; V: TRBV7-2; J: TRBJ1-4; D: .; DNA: TGTGCCAGCAGCTTAGCTAGCGGGATAGGTGAAAAACTGTTTTTT; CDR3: CASSLASGIGEKLFF
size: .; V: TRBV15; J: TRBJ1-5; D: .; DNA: TGTGCCACCAGCAGAGAGGCCCCCAGCGGGCGGGGGAGCAATAATCAGCCCCAGCATTTT; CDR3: CATSREAPSGRGSNNQPQHF